This TCR beta chain derives from a study of human T cells and chemical hapten exposure. The overall study: Mostly female, the patients presented with alopecia areata, totalis or universalis.

This clonotype was recorded at least ten times. Antigen unknown. Stated time point: patch test 1, 2 weeks after DPC sensitization. The treatment is: therapeutic diphenylcyclopropenone sensitization with weekly scalp DPC. The length of the CDR3 is 12 residues. Trimming left V 2 bases short and J 5 bases short, with 6 bases between. Germline assignment: CDR1 MNHNS and CDR2 SASEGT. Whole-study findings and limits: With regard to DPC sensitization, TCRs above 1 in 1000 frequency did not change.

TCRdb passed the RACE reads through MiXCR, listing each CDR3 protein once. The top ten hold approximately 8.9% of the sample, which has some 350,000 distinct CDR3 sequences, around 7% seen once. This sample comprised whole blood, obtained in connection with sensitization to the hapten diphenylcyclopropenone (DPC). V and J are TRBV6-1 and TRBJ1-1; D call uncertain. This clonotype was obtained from a woman aged 18-35 years with alopecia areata. Some clones in this sample may be carry-over from other donors' samples. The CDR3 loop reads CASSERLTEAFF. Here the CDR3 DNA reads TGTGCCAGCAGTGAACGTCTGACTGAAGCTTTCTTT.